This T cell receptor beta chain is drawn from a study of molecular identifiers for immune sequencing clone quantification. One entry per CDR3 protein, called by TCRdb with MiXCR from the PCR reads. The table lists around 470,000 distinct CDR3 sequences, about 22% of them singletons. CDR1 DFQATT and CDR2 SNEGSKA come from the germline V gene (reference sequence). The CDR3 is 15 residues long. V was clipped by 3 bases and J by 2 bases; unmatched bases: 7. The CD8+CD4-CCR7+CD45RA+ phenotype defined the sorted naive CD8 T cells. This clonotype was recorded at least ten times. The sequence was obtained from a human donor in good health. Some libraries in this study had Jurkat cell RNA spiked in. V gene TRBV20-1 combines with J gene TRBJ2-5; 9 nucleotides agree with TRBD2. Sequencing input: naive CD8+ T cells from blood, with Jurkat cell RNA spiked in. Subset noted: FACS-sorted CD8+CD4-CCR7+CD45RA+ naive T cells. CDR3 loop: CSASGLTSGQETQYF. Written as DNA, the CDR3 is TGCAGTGCTAGTGGGCTTACTAGCGGGCAAGAGACCCAGTACTTC.